This record covers a single TCR beta chain. The data are from a study of cytomegalovirus exposure and HLA in healthy donors. PCR amplification relied on 60 Vbeta primers (plus 13 Jbeta primers). Using immunoSEQ multiplex PCR, the repertoire was profiled, and TCRdb retains in-frame clones only, with some absent. The sample has some 120,000 clones, 80% to 85% seen once. The ends were cut back, 5 bases at V and 7 bases at J, with 12 bases in the middle. The germline CDR1 and CDR2 sequences are MNHEY and SVGAGI. The length of the CDR3 is 13 residues. Material for sequencing was PBMCs. V usage is TRBV6-5 and J usage is TRBJ2-1, with D tentatively TRBD1 (6 bases). This receptor was identified in a man aged 30 to 39 in good health and CMV-seropositive. The CDR3 spells CASSLTGRNEQFF. In DNA, the CDR3 is TGTGCCAGCAGTCTTACAGGGCGAAATGAGCAGTTCTTC.